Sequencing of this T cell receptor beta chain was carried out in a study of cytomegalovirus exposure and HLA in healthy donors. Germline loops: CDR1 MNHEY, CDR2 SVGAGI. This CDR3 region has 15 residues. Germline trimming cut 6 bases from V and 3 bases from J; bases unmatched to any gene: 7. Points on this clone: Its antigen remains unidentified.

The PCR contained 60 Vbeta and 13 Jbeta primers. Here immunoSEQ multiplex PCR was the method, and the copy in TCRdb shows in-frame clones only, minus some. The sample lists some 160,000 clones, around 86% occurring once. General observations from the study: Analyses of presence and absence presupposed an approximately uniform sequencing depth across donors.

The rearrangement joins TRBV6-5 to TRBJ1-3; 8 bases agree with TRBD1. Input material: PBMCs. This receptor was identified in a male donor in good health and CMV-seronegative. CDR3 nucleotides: TGTGCCAGCAGAGCGACAGGGGCCCATGGAAACACCATATATTTT. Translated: CASRATGAHGNTIYF.